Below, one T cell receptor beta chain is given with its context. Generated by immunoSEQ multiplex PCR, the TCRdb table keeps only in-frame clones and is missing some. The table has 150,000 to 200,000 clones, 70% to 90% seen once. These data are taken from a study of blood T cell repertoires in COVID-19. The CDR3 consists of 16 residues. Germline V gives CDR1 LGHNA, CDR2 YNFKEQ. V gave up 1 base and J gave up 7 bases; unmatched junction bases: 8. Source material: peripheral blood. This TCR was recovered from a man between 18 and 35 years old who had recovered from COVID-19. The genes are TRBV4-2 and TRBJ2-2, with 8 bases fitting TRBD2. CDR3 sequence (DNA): TGTGCCAGCAGCCAAGGAAAGCGGGAGTTGGTCGGGGAGCTGTTTTTT. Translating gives CASSQGKRELVGELFF.